This TCR beta chain was recovered during a study of blood T cell repertoires in COVID-19. Study as a whole: Material from acute and convalescent COVID-19 was sourced from the United States, Italy and Spain.

Assay used: immunoSEQ multiplex PCR; TCRdb lists only in-frame clones, some missing. In the table there are about 21,000 clones, approximately 84% of which are singletons. The CDR3 totals 16 residues. The V and J ends lost 1 base and 2 bases, in that order; junction bases with no gene match: 4. In germline, CDR1 is SGHDN, CDR2 FVKESK. Source material: peripheral blood. The receptor's source is a man aged 35 to 55 with acute or convalescent COVID-19. The chain has TRBV14 and TRBJ2-3; 9 nucleotides line up with TRBD2. The CDR3 reads CASSQALAGFTDTQYF. The CDR3 region has the DNA TGTGCCAGCAGCCAAGCTCTAGCGGGATTCACAGATACGCAGTATTTT.